The following is a T cell receptor beta chain sequence with its context. Its antigen remains undetermined. One base away there is no much larger clone; base qualities are not given. The data were taken from a study of cytomegalovirus exposure and HLA in healthy donors listed by TCRdb under 2017. Regarding the complete study: An earlier analysis of 587 of the donors reported 276 Gb of sequence data and 117 million unique TCR beta sequences obtained from around 180 million T cells. Among some 400 genotyped donors of the cohort, an average of about 240,000 unique TCR beta nucleotide sequences were sequenced per donor, roughly a sixth of them non-productive. The study was designed to test whether signatures of past pathogen exposure could be identified by cataloging public T cell receptors. In the later analysis, no new phenotypic data were used to find candidate immune exposures; instead, reliance was placed on TCR beta sequences and their occurrence across donors. Class I and class II HLA loci were covered by the typing at four-digit resolution. A later analysis re-examined previously published TCR beta repertoires from about 700 donors and added high-resolution HLA genotyping to investigate patterns of TCR occurrence. To predict cytomegalovirus infection status, the study combined high-throughput TCR immunosequencing, statistical association of individual TCRs with disease status, and machine learning. A later genetic analysis took genome-wide SNP genotypes for about 55% of the roughly 700 donors and used that subset as a discovery cohort. The study used immunosequencing to profile the T cell repertoires of 666 subjects and linked those repertoires to cytomegalovirus serostatus. To decide whether each TCR beta V gene segment behaved as functional or pseudogenic, an earlier analysis of fewer than 750 of the donors relied on high-throughput TCR beta sequencing. In addition to the first cohort of roughly 700 subjects, a separate validation cohort of 120 different subjects was used. Every discovery cohort repertoire had been produced on one sequencing platform. The number of typed donors differed by locus: about 620-640 for A, B, C, DRB1 and DQB1; approximately 540 for DQA1; 606 for DPA1; and approximately 450 for DPB1. Because of strong linkage in the cohort, roughly five DR-DQ haplotypes were treated as single units for association and clustering. Alongside the repertoire data, information on donor age, sex, ethnicity and CMV serostatus was compiled. Among the roughly 370 genotyped donors, around 81% belonged to the genetic ancestry cluster associated with self-reported Caucasian donors. About 300 gigabases of sequencing data and around 85 million unique TCR sequences made up an early release that covered approximately 650 HLA-typed donors. Results the study describes overall, beyond this receptor: Compared with the 666-donor mean, donors in an Asian-associated ancestry cluster had fewer N-insertions in productive TCRs, according to a later genetic analysis. The classifier was reported to diagnose cytomegalovirus status with high specificity and sensitivity in both the original cohort and the validation cohort. A later analysis associated 15,000 to 20,000 TCR beta sequences with specific HLA alleles at a false discovery rate of 0.05. When HLA alleles, especially DR and DQ, strongly co-occurred, attributing TCR associations to individual alleles was difficult. Because counts were too low, under 20 rarely observed V segments, including chromosome 9 orphons, were left out of the earlier analysis of approximately 500 of the donors. In this cohort, only TCR beta chains were sequenced, and detectable features were limited by the absence of alpha or paired-chain data. A group of highly shared sequence variants was considered likely to be a technical artifact of the sequencing pipeline. A further reported finding was that TCR beta sequences accurately predicted the HLA-A and HLA-B alleles for most subjects in the first cohort. Immune exposure information for the cohort was limited to CMV serostatus. The authors suggested that the approach could potentially be generalized to other disease states and immunological phenotypes. Several of the top co-occurrence clusters appeared to be linked to parvovirus B19, influenza, CMV and Epstein-Barr virus, according to a later analysis. The 87-base-pair reads could not distinguish some IMGT-functional V segments, including TRBV6-2 and TRBV6-3, so those segments were excluded. The study gave a list of roughly 150 TCR beta chains associated with cytomegalovirus. Most TCR sequences were seen in very few donors, while some public TCRs were found in many individuals. A later analysis found that TCR association rates varied across HLA loci, with DRB1 alleles showing the most associated TCRs and HLA-C alleles the fewest. A few of the identified cytomegalovirus-associated TCR beta chains were confirmed in vitro to be specific for cytomegalovirus antigens. In an earlier analysis of approximately 590 of the donors, most TCR beta V segments appeared in productive rearrangements about 87% or about 30% of the time, broadly matching IMGT annotations. Linkage disequilibrium might explain the correlated functional status among segregating V segments, but an unknown experimental factor could not be excluded. A later genetic analysis associated a missense DCLRE1C variant with V-gene and J-gene trimming of TCR beta chains, and an independent cohort replicated the association. A later analysis found that most CMV-associated TCR beta chains appeared HLA-restricted, with HLA associations seemingly driven largely by CMV exposure. A later analysis found that HLA-associated TCR beta chains were more clonally expanded and had lower generation probabilities than equally common non-associated chains. Because HLA typing was unavailable for some donors at each locus, only the typed subset was used in association tests. The presence/absence analyses assumed that sequencing depth was roughly uniform across donors, and that assumption may not be true.

Taken from the germline V gene, the CDR1 and CDR2 loops are ENHRY and SYGVKD. There are 13 amino acids in the CDR3, from cysteine to phenylalanine inclusive. Solely the CDR3 DNA is kept, with 39 bases framed from the first base. After removal of 6 bases from V and 5 bases from J, the junction retains 6 bases not matched to a gene. Libraries came from the immunoSEQ multiplex PCR assay. For the multiplex PCR, a mixture combining 60 forward primers for TCR Vbeta segments and 13 reverse primers for TCR Jbeta segments was used. A multiplex PCR assay on genomic DNA amplified the CDR3 region of rearranged TCR beta genes. On the Illumina HiSeq System, the amplified TCR beta libraries were sequenced as 87-base-pair reads. The authors processed their data as follows. Across the 670 or so repertoires, a later analysis counted tens of millions of unique TCR beta chains, roughly 11 million of which were shared by at least two donors. To remove PCR and sequencing errors, raw reads were error-corrected and collapsed into unique sequences using a nearest-neighbor algorithm that merged closely related sequences. CDR3 sequences were aligned to IMGT reference sequences to assign V, D and J gene segments. For a sequence to be retained, a match of at least six nucleotides to both a V gene segment and a J gene segment was required. A rearrangement was called productive if the CDR3 had no stop codons and remained in frame with V and J, and every other rearrangement was called non-productive. Following IMGT convention, CDR3 was defined as the stretch from the second conserved V-encoded cysteine up to the conserved J-encoded phenylalanine. The earlier analysis of about 590 of the donors excluded sequences that lacked an unambiguous match to a single V gene segment. An earlier analysis of around 600 of the donors classified V segments as functional when productive rearrangements were above 56.7% and as segregating when the standard deviation between donors was above 5%. A statistical classification framework was built for diagnosing cytomegalovirus status from the catalog of TCR beta chain sequences. V and J gene assignment, in a later analysis, came from comparing TCR nucleotide sequences with IMGT/GENE-DB human TR gene sequences. The TCRdist pipeline was used in a later analysis to assign CDR3 sequences and most-parsimonious VDJ recombination scenarios. In a later analysis, each TCR beta chain was defined by its CDR3 amino acid sequence together with its V-gene family, and reads lacking a unique V-gene family were excluded. As a way to deal with suspected cross-contamination and a sequencing artifact, a later analysis dropped nearly 600 nucleotide sequences that were highly shared and had low generation probability. In a later analysis, a clonal expansion index was calculated for each public chain from normalized within-repertoire ranks of inferred template counts. Generation probabilities in a later analysis came from a VDJ recombination model fitted to out-of-frame rearrangements, and those results were checked against IGoR. A later analysis scored TCR-TCR, TCR-HLA and TCR-CMV co-occurrence with hypergeometric tests, applying a repertoire-size bias correction to TCR pairs. In a later analysis, false discovery rates were estimated by permuting HLA or CMV assignments 20 times. In a later analysis, co-occurring TCRs were grouped using DBSCAN, and TCRdist sequence similarity was added for clustering within HLA-allele-positive subsets. For co-occurrence clustering, repertoires with fewer than 30,000 or more than 120,000 public chains were excluded, along with five repertoires with anomalous nucleotide sharing. Entries here come from immuneACCESS through TCRdb and include only in-frame sequences with V and J called. Some clones fail to appear in such tables; in the studies checked, an unresolved V gene covers under half of the shortfall, and the cause of the remainder is unknown. D and trimming come from the DNA, and the V and J calls and clone size come from that table. This sample gives under 250,000 clones in total; 79% of them show up just once. The top ten clones comprise about 4.6% of the sample.

The cohort consisted of 600 or so healthy bone marrow donors. At the time of sampling, all cohort members were nominally healthy, though unrecorded immune exposures were likely present. The donor tested CMV seropositive, placing the donor among the 289 seropositive members of the cohort. A peripheral blood sample was collected from each donor, and TCR beta sequencing was performed on peripheral blood mononuclear cells. The Qiagen DNeasy Blood Extraction Kit was used to extract genomic DNA from the blood cell samples. The sample consisted of PBMCs. Recombination connected TRBV10-3 to TRBJ2-7; 8 bases in the middle match TRBD1. The receptor's source is a woman aged 25 to 45 in good health and CMV-seropositive. The sequence in DNA is TGTGCCATCAGCGAGACAGGGGACCACGAGCAGTACTTC. Protein translation: CAISETGDHEQYF.